The TCR beta chain described here comes from a study of shared clonotypes between healthy human individuals. Naivety among CD8 cells was defined by CD45RO negativity and positive CCR7 selection, thereby excluding terminally differentiated effector memory CD45RA+ cells. J was trimmed by 3 bases and V by 2 bases; bases with no gene match: 0. Germline-derived CDR1 and CDR2 are MNHEY and SMNVEV (reference sequence). This CDR3 has 15 residues. Turning to this clone: The same CDR3 can be traced to other DNA sequences in this sample.

The repertoire was sequenced with immunoSEQ multiplex PCR; TCRdb's copy has only in-frame clones and lacks some. The table shows some 2,100,000 clones, with approximately 94% occurring only once. This clonotype was sampled from a man younger than 35 in good health. Some clones in this sample may be carry-over from other donors' samples. This chain joins TRBV27 and TRBJ2-1, with 11 bases fitting TRBD1. The sample taken for sequencing was naive CD8+ T cells from PBMCs. This CDR3 reads CASSLGTGGYNEQFF. CDR3 bases: TGTGCCAGCAGTTTAGGGACAGGGGGCTACAATGAGCAGTTCTTC.